The clone carrying this T cell receptor (beta chain) was counted ten times or more. The antigen remains unidentified. Arm-PCR of CDR3 regions with iRepertoire HTBI primers generated TCR beta libraries. TCRdb recomputed calls from the multiplex PCR reads with MiXCR, one row per CDR3 protein. The table shows approximately 490,000 distinct CDR3 sequences, with roughly 15% occurring only once. Time point: newly diagnosed GD, antithyroid drugs for less than 3 months. Preparation of the TCR library used RNA extracted from PBMCs. The CDR3 consists of 14 residues. The germline V gene encodes CDR1 SGHTA and CDR2 FQGNSA. J was trimmed by 11 bases and V by 5 bases; bases with no gene match: 11. This sample stems from a study of regulatory T cells in long-lasting Graves disease. Study-level results: It was peripheral blood alone, not thyroid tissue, that was studied. Persistent disease samples used TRBV28, TRBJ1-2 and TRBJ2-5 preferentially. The number of shared public clonotypes was higher in persistent patients (roughly 3,000) than new patients (more than 850).

These records were also assigned to another study, of T cells in Graves' hyperthyroidism and ophthalmopathy.

The V call is TRBV7-2, the J call TRBJ2-2; TRBD1 aligns across 7 bases. This TCR derives from a man aged 40-49 years with Graves disease. The material was peripheral blood mononuclear cells (PBMCs), obtained at new diagnosis, from a patient treated with antithyroid drugs. The CDR3 nucleotides read TGTGCCAGCAGCCCTCGACAGGGCAGCTTTGAGCTGTTTTTT. This translates into CASSPRQGSFELFF. Based on the CDR3 plus reference TRBV7-2 and TRBJ2-2, the full variable domain is GAGVSQSPSNKVTEKGKDVELRCDPISGHTALYWYRQSLGQGLEFLIYFQGNSAPDKSGLPSDRFSAERTGGSVSTLTIQRTQQEDSAVYLCASSPRQGSFELFFGEGSRLTVL.